The clone carrying this TCR beta chain has at least ten counts. This specimen belongs to a study of early T cells in non-severe SARS-CoV-2 infection. TCRdb itself ran the 5' RACE reads through MiXCR, one entry per CDR3 protein. The table has more than 55,000 distinct CDR3 sequences, 3.5% to 6% seen once. Germline V gene lookup returns CDR1 SGHTA and CDR2 FQGNSA. Trimming shortened V by 5 bases and J by 4 bases, and 6 bases separated the two germline ends. CDR3 length: 11 residues. This sequence joins TRBV7-2 and TRBJ2-7; D is ambiguous. The source material was whole blood, sampled at baseline. The sequence came from an adult who was a healthcare worker with PCR-confirmed SARS-CoV-2 infection or an uninfected control (not recorded which). The donor label of this sample is uncertain. CDR3 nucleotides: TGTGCCAGCAGCCAACTTTACGAGCAGTACTTC. It yields the protein CASSQLYEQYF.